A selection of T cell receptor beta chains follows, all from one sample in a study of OX40 agonist ivuxolimab in advanced cancers. Clones were sequenced by immunoSEQ multiplex PCR, and TCRdb holds only the in-frame ones, with some missing. The sample includes about 40,000 clones, about 91% of them seen just once. Here the sequenced sample was CD4+ or CD8+ T cells sorted from blood, taken in a trial of the OX40 agonist ivuxolimab. Every receptor here comes from an adult with an advanced solid tumor such as melanoma, head and neck, liver or kidney cancer. The CDR3 runs from the conserved cysteine through the conserved F or W. D genes are given only for firm matches. Not all rows give a size; the values are once, few, many and, for expanded clones, a class.

D gene,J gene,clone size,CDR3 length,V gene,CDR3 protein,CDR3 DNA
-,TRBJ2-1,-,16,TRBV27,CASSHLRLDNFNEQFF,TGTGCCAGCAGTCACCTCCGACTAGACAATTTCAATGAGCAGTTCTTC
TRBD1,TRBJ1-2,-,17,TRBV15,CATSRYRGSSTEGGYTF,TGTGCCACCAGCAGATACAGGGGGAGTTCAACCGAGGGTGGCTACACCTTC
TRBD2,TRBJ2-7,-,16,TRBV6-6,CASSYSAASGSYEQYF,TGTGCCAGCAGTTACTCCGCGGCTAGCGGGAGCTACGAGCAGTACTTC
-,TRBJ1-2,-,17,TRBV7-2,CASSPVPLMPTNYGYTF,TGTGCCAGCAGCCCCGTCCCACTGATGCCTACTAACTATGGCTACACCTTC
-,TRBJ2-4,-,14,TRBV7-9,CASSPELAKNIQYF,TGTGCCAGCAGCCCCGAGTTAGCCAAAAACATTCAGTACTTC
-,TRBJ2-7,-,13,TRBV6-1,CASSEGSRHEQYF,TGTGCCAGCAGTGAAGGGTCCCGACATGAGCAGTACTTC
TRBD1,TRBJ2-3,-,16,TRBV27,CASSLLGGVGTDTQYF,TGTGCCAGCAGTTTATTAGGGGGCGTGGGTACAGATACGCAGTATTTT
TRBD2,TRBJ2-1,-,15,TRBV6-1,CASSEAPSGSSGQFF,TGTGCCAGCAGTGAAGCGCCTAGCGGGAGTAGTGGGCAGTTCTTC
-,TRBJ2-2,once,12,TRBV19,CASSPPTGELFF,TGTGCCAGTAGTCCCCCTACCGGGGAGCTGTTTTTT
TRBD2,TRBJ2-7,many,15,TRBV4-1,CASSQDLTSGSQQYF,TGCGCCAGCAGCCAAGATCTTACTAGCGGGAGTCAGCAGTACTTC
-,TRBJ2-7,once,14,TRBV6-5,CASSHGGGYYEQYF,TGTGCCAGCAGCCACGGGGGCGGTTACTACGAGCAGTACTTC
-,TRBJ2-1,-,13,TRBV21-1,CASSKVRGTEQFF,TGTGCCAGCAGCAAAGTCCGCGGGACGGAGCAGTTCTTC
-,TRBJ2-2,-,16,TRBV7-9,CASLLIETGNTGELFF,TGTGCCAGCCTCTTGATTGAAACAGGGAACACCGGGGAGCTGTTTTTT
-,TRBJ1-2,once,14,TRBV5-4,CASSLGGLGYGYTF,TGTGCCAGCAGCTTGGGGGGGTTGGGTTATGGCTACACCTTC
TRBD1,TRBJ1-1,once,14,TRBV7-9,CASSRDSPYTEAFF,TGTGCCAGCAGCCGGGACAGCCCCTACACTGAAGCTTTCTTT
TRBD2,TRBJ2-7,-,14,TRBV27,CASSVAGPTYEQYF,TGTGCCAGCAGCGTAGCGGGACCTACCTACGAGCAGTACTTC
-,TRBJ2-1,-,15,TRBV27,CASSLFIGNSNEQFF,TGTGCCAGCAGTTTATTTATCGGTAACTCGAATGAGCAGTTCTTC
-,TRBJ2-1,-,13,TRBV28,CASYPAFGNEQFF,TGTGCCAGTTACCCAGCCTTTGGGAATGAGCAGTTCTTC
TRBD2,TRBJ2-7,-,15,TRBV6-6,CASRPTSGTSYEQYF,TGTGCCAGCAGACCGACTAGCGGTACCTCCTACGAGCAGTACTTC
-,TRBJ2-1,-,15,TRBV27,CASSLMAGPSRAQFF,TGTGCCAGCAGTTTAATGGCGGGACCCAGTAGGGCGCAGTTCTTC
TRBD2,TRBJ2-5,-,14,TRBV10-3,CAISEAGGQETQYF,TGTGCCATCAGTGAAGCGGGAGGGCAAGAGACCCAGTACTTC
-,TRBJ2-2,-,15,TRBV13,CASSLETFGGGELFF,TGTGCCAGCAGCTTAGAGACCTTCGGTGGCGGGGAGCTGTTTTTT
-,TRBJ2-2,-,13,TRBV6-5,CASSYAGSGELFF,TGTGCCAGCAGTTACGCGGGGTCCGGGGAGCTGTTTTTT
TRBD2,TRBJ2-7,-,14,TRBV28,CASCSSGRIYEQYF,TGTGCCAGCTGCTCTAGCGGGAGAATCTACGAGCAGTACTTC
-,TRBJ2-7,once,14,TRBV4-1,CASSLGTPDYEQYF,TGCGCCAGCAGCCTCGGGACCCCAGACTACGAGCAGTACTTC
-,TRBJ2-1,-,15,TRBV18,CASSPMWVGDDEQFF,TGTGCCAGCTCACCAATGTGGGTCGGGGACGATGAGCAGTTCTTC
TRBD2,TRBJ2-7,-,15,TRBV7-2,CASSSTWTSGYEQYF,TGTGCCAGCAGCTCCACCTGGACTAGCGGCTACGAGCAGTACTTC
-,TRBJ2-1,-,14,TRBV15,CATSRKTEDNEQFF,TGTGCCACCAGCAGAAAGACAGAGGACAATGAGCAGTTCTTC
-,TRBJ2-7,-,13,TRBV9,CASSSGGGGEQYF,TGTGCCAGCAGCTCGGGTGGGGGAGGAGAGCAGTACTTC
-,TRBJ2-3,once,14,TRBV5-1,CASSLVDSSDTQYF,TGCGCCAGCAGCTTGGTGGACAGTTCAGATACGCAGTATTTT
TRBD2,TRBJ2-7,-,15,TRBV27,CASSPRLAGPYEQYF,TGTGCCAGCAGCCCCAGACTAGCGGGGCCCTACGAGCAGTACTTC
-,TRBJ2-4,-,12,TRBV2,CARLPVRDIQYF,TGTGCCAGGCTCCCGGTGAGGGACATTCAGTACTTC
-,TRBJ2-3,-,13,TRBV7-3,CASREARSDTQYF,TGTGCCAGCCGTGAGGCTAGGTCAGATACGCAGTATTTT
-,TRBJ1-1,-,13,TRBV9,CASSVGVGTEAFF,TGTGCCAGCAGCGTAGGGGTTGGTACTGAAGCTTTCTTT
TRBD1,TRBJ1-4,-,15,TRBV28,CASSFLDRSYEKLFF,TGTGCCAGCAGTTTCTTGGACAGGAGTTACGAAAAACTGTTTTTT
-,TRBJ2-2,-,11,TRBV19,CASLYAGELFF,TGTGCCAGCCTCTATGCCGGGGAGCTGTTTTTT
-,TRBJ2-7,-,15,TRBV7-9,CASSSPLLPSYEQYF,TGTGCCAGCAGCTCCCCCCTCCTACCCTCCTACGAGCAGTACTTC
-,TRBJ2-7,-,14,TRBV6-5,CASVYRDLAYEQYF,TGTGCCAGCGTATACCGGGACTTAGCCTACGAGCAGTACTTC
-,TRBJ2-4,-,17,TRBV7-9,CASSLPSEGLAKNIQYF,TGTGCCAGCAGCTTACCCTCGGAGGGGTTAGCCAAAAACATTCAGTACTTC
-,TRBJ2-3,-,15,TRBV28,CASSLGTTRADTQYF,TGTGCCAGCAGTCTAGGGACGACCAGGGCAGATACGCAGTATTTT
-,TRBJ1-1,medium-sized,16,TRBV4-1,CASSQDNYRMNTEAFF,TGCGCCAGCAGCCAAGATAACTACAGAATGAACACTGAAGCTTTCTTT
TRBD2,TRBJ2-1,-,16,TRBV29-1,CSVEGALADTYNEQFF,TGCAGCGTTGAAGGGGCCCTAGCGGACACCTACAATGAGCAGTTCTTC
TRBD2,TRBJ2-5,-,15,TRBV11-2,CASSSSGKLLETQYF,TGTGCCAGCAGCTCTAGCGGGAAGTTATTAGAGACCCAGTACTTC
-,TRBJ2-3,once,19,TRBV30,CAWSVRTSHGPRSTDTQYF,TGTGCCTGGAGTGTACGGACTTCTCACGGCCCTAGAAGCACAGATACGCAGTATTTT
-,TRBJ2-3,-,17,TRBV27,CASSPLEGRGGTDTQYF,TGTGCCAGCAGTCCGCTGGAGGGGCGTGGAGGCACAGATACGCAGTATTTT
TRBD1,TRBJ2-7,medium-sized,13,TRBV7-9,CASSQSDRDEQYF,TGTGCCAGCAGCCAGAGCGACAGGGACGAGCAGTACTTC
-,TRBJ2-7,-,13,TRBV2,CASSDALSYEQYF,TGTGCCAGCAGTGATGCCCTCTCCTACGAGCAGTACTTC
TRBD2,TRBJ2-7,-,15,TRBV13,CASSSSGLAEIEQYF,TGTGCCAGCAGCTCGTCGGGACTAGCGGAAATCGAGCAGTACTTC
-,TRBJ2-1,-,15,TRBV2,CASSDPQGNYNEQFF,TGTGCCAGCAGTGATCCCCAGGGGAACTACAATGAGCAGTTCTTC
TRBD2,TRBJ2-2,-,20,TRBV5-1,CASSPRVPGLAGGTTGELFF,TGCGCCAGCAGCCCGAGGGTGCCCGGACTAGCGGGAGGGACCACCGGGGAGCTGTTTTTT
TRBD2,TRBJ2-1,-,20,TRBV10-3,CAIAGGTGTSGIPSSNEQFF,TGTGCCATCGCGGGGGGAACCGGGACTAGCGGGATTCCCTCCTCCAATGAGCAGTTCTTC
-,TRBJ1-2,-,13,TRBV6-1,CASRSGEDYGYTF,TGTGCCAGCAGGTCAGGGGAGGACTATGGCTACACCTTC